A single T cell receptor beta chain is shown here with its context. Germline V gene lookup returns CDR1 ENHRY and CDR2 SYGVKD. The CDR3 runs 14 residues. Losses at the gene ends were 6 bases for V and 7 bases for J; bases not matched to a gene: 9. As processed by the authors: Estimation of nucleated cell counts was performed using reference gene primer amplification. Generated by immunoSEQ multiplex PCR, the TCRdb table keeps only in-frame clones and is missing some. That table supplies the V and J calls and clone size; D and trimming were determined from the DNA. The top ten clones hold around 3.4% of a sample with under 200,000 clones, 76% of them seen once. The data stem from a study of blood T cell repertoires in COVID-19. Overall study: Acute and convalescent COVID-19 samples came from the United States, Italy and Spain. Nucleic acid was either cDNA or gDNA, and it came from T cells, B-cell-depleted T cells, or PBMCs.

This receptor was obtained from a woman older than 75 with acute or convalescent COVID-19. J is TRBJ1-2 and V is TRBV10-3, with TRBD1 matching 9 bases. The sequenced sample consisted of peripheral blood. CDR3 nucleotide sequence: TGTGCCATCAGGGCTACCGGGACAGGGTTTGGCTACACCTTC. Residues: CAIRATGTGFGYTF.